This is a list of T cell receptor beta chains from one sample in a study of control samples from healthy donors and cancer patients. TCRdb keeps only in-frame clones here, not all; method: immunoSEQ multiplex PCR. The data show about 86,000 clones, roughly 93% seen once. Sequenced material: blood. The source is a woman aged 25 to 45 in good health. Both conserved end residues are part of each CDR3. The D gene is left open where the match is weak. A clone size is listed for some rows: how often the clone was seen (once, few, many), or a class if it is expanded.

abundance: NA; j_gene: TRBJ2-3; d_gene: TRBD2; v_gene: TRBV3-1/TRBV3-2; CDR3aa: CASSRGLAGDQGDTQYF; CDR3nt: TGTGCCAGCAGCCGGGGACTAGCGGGGGACCAAGGGGATACGCAGTATTTT
abundance: NA; j_gene: TRBJ1-5; d_gene: NA; v_gene: TRBV6-1; CDR3aa: CASREGPTGPQHF; CDR3nt: TGTGCCAGCAGAGAAGGACCTACGGGGCCCCAGCATTTT
abundance: NA; j_gene: TRBJ2-5; d_gene: NA; v_gene: TRBV5-8; CDR3aa: CASSLVGHPSGETQYF; CDR3nt: TGTGCCAGCAGCTTGGTAGGGCACCCCTCGGGCGAGACCCAGTACTTC
abundance: NA; j_gene: TRBJ1-5; d_gene: NA; v_gene: TRBV5-5; CDR3aa: CASSYRGYSNQPQHF; CDR3nt: TGTGCCAGCAGTTATAGGGGATATAGCAATCAGCCCCAGCATTTT
abundance: NA; j_gene: TRBJ2-3; d_gene: NA; v_gene: TRBV14; CDR3aa: CASSQVRGGTDTQYF; CDR3nt: TGTGCCAGCAGCCAAGTGCGGGGAGGCACAGATACGCAGTATTTT
abundance: NA; j_gene: TRBJ2-7; d_gene: TRBD2; v_gene: TRBV19; CDR3aa: CASSPQSGRGSYEQYF; CDR3nt: TGTGCCAGTAGCCCCCAGAGCGGGAGAGGCTCCTACGAGCAGTACTTC
abundance: NA; j_gene: TRBJ2-1; d_gene: TRBD2; v_gene: TRBV28; CDR3aa: CASGRLADYNEQFF; CDR3nt: TGTGCCAGCGGCAGACTAGCGGACTACAATGAGCAGTTCTTC
abundance: NA; j_gene: TRBJ2-3; d_gene: TRBD2; v_gene: TRBV2; CDR3aa: CASMTSGTDTQYF; CDR3nt: TGTGCCAGCATGACTAGCGGCACAGATACGCAGTATTTT
abundance: NA; j_gene: TRBJ2-1; d_gene: TRBD2; v_gene: TRBV6-4; CDR3aa: CASSPGTSGYNEQFF; CDR3nt: TGTGCCAGCAGCCCCGGGACTAGCGGTTACAATGAGCAGTTCTTC
abundance: NA; j_gene: TRBJ2-5; d_gene: NA; v_gene: TRBV6-5; CDR3aa: CASSYLASAQETQYF; CDR3nt: TGTGCCAGCAGTTACCTGGCTAGCGCACAAGAGACCCAGTACTTC
abundance: NA; j_gene: TRBJ2-7; d_gene: TRBD1; v_gene: TRBV15; CDR3aa: CATSRDQGTGRYEQYF; CDR3nt: TGTGCCACCAGCAGAGATCAGGGGACAGGGAGGTACGAGCAGTACTTC
abundance: NA; j_gene: TRBJ2-3; d_gene: TRBD2; v_gene: TRBV4-2; CDR3aa: CASSQGEAGGLRDTQYF; CDR3nt: TGTGCCAGCAGCCAAGGAGAAGCGGGAGGGCTCCGGGATACGCAGTATTTT
abundance: NA; j_gene: TRBJ2-7; d_gene: NA; v_gene: TRBV2; CDR3aa: CASSVAYEQYF; CDR3nt: TGTGCCAGCAGTGTTGCCTACGAGCAGTACTTC
abundance: NA; j_gene: TRBJ2-1; d_gene: NA; v_gene: TRBV6-2/TRBV6-3; CDR3aa: CASSYRGRLDNEQFF; CDR3nt: TGTGCCAGCAGTTATAGGGGCCGCCTCGACAATGAGCAGTTCTTC
abundance: NA; j_gene: TRBJ1-1; d_gene: NA; v_gene: TRBV29-1; CDR3aa: CSGEGSTEAFF; CDR3nt: TGCAGCGGCGAGGGAAGCACTGAAGCTTTCTTT
abundance: NA; j_gene: TRBJ1-2; d_gene: NA; v_gene: TRBV7-9; CDR3aa: CASSRGAQNRIPNYGYTF; CDR3nt: TGTGCCAGCAGCCGAGGGGCGCAGAATCGAATCCCTAACTATGGCTACACCTTC
abundance: NA; j_gene: TRBJ2-5; d_gene: TRBD2; v_gene: TRBV13; CDR3aa: CASSLSSGEETQYF; CDR3nt: TGTGCCAGCAGCTTATCTAGCGGGGAAGAGACCCAGTACTTC
abundance: NA; j_gene: TRBJ2-4; d_gene: NA; v_gene: TRBV27; CDR3aa: CASSNTGGGNLNIQYF; CDR3nt: TGTGCCAGCAGTAATACAGGGGGGGGGAACCTAAACATTCAGTACTTC
abundance: once; j_gene: TRBJ1-2; d_gene: NA; v_gene: TRBV2; CDR3aa: CASRRSSLQQGGYTF; CDR3nt: TGTGCCAGCAGAAGATCATCTCTACAACAAGGTGGCTACACCTTC
abundance: once; j_gene: TRBJ1-3; d_gene: NA; v_gene: TRBV18; CDR3aa: CASSRNPGTDGNTIYF; CDR3nt: TGTGCCAGCTCACGAAACCCTGGGACGGACGGAAACACCATATATTTT
abundance: NA; j_gene: TRBJ1-4; d_gene: NA; v_gene: TRBV6-5; CDR3aa: CASHLGGFIEKLFF; CDR3nt: TGTGCCAGCCACCTTGGGGGTTTTATTGAAAAACTGTTTTTT